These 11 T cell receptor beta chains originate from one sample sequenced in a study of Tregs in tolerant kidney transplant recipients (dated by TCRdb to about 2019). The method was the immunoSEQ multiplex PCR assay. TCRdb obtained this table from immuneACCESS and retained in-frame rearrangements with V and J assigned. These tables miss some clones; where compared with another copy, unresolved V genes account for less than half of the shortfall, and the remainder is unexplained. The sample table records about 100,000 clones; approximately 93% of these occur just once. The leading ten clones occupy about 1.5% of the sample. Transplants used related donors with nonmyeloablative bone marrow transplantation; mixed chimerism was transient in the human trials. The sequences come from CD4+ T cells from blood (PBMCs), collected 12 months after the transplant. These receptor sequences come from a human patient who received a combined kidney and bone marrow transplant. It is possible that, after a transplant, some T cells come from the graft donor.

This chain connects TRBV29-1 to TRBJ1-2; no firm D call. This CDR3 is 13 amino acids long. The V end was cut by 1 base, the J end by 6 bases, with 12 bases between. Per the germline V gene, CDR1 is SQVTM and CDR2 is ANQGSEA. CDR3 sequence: CSVEVGGGHGYTF. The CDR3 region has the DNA TGCAGCGTTGAAGTCGGAGGAGGGCATGGCTACACCTTC. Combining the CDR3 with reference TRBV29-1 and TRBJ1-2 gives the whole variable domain SAVISQKPSRDICQRGTSLTIQCQVDSQVTMMFWYRQQPGQSLTLIATANQGSEATYESGFVIDKFPISRPNLTFSTLTVSNMSPEDSSIYLCSVEVGGGHGYTFGSGTRLTVV.

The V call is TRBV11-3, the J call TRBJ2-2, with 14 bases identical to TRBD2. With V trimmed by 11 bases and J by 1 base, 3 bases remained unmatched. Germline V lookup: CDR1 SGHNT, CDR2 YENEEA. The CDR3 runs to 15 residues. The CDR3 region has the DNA TGTGCCCCGACTAGCGGGAGGGAGAACACCGGGGAGCTGTTTTTT. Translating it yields CAPTSGRENTGELFF.

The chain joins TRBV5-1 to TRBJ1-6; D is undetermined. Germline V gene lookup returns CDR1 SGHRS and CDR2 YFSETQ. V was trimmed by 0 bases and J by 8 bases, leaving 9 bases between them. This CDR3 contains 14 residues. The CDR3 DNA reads TGCGCCAGCAGCTTGGACAGCACTGATTCACCCCTCCACTTT. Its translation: CASSLDSTDSPLHF.

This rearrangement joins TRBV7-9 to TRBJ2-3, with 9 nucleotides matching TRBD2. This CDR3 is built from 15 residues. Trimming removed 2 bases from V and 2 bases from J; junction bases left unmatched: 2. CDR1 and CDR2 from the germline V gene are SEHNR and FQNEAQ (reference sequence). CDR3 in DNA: TGTGCCAGCAGCTTAAGACTAGCGGTCACAGATACGCAGTATTTT. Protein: CASSLRLAVTDTQYF.

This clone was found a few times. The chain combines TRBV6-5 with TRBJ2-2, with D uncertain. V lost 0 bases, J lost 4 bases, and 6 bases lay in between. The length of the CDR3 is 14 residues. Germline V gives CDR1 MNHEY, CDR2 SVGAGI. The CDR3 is CASSYSPVTGELFF. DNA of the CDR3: TGTGCCAGCAGTTACTCGCCGGTCACCGGGGAGCTGTTTTTT.

CDR3 residues: CAWSVRVFRYEQYF. CDR3 bases: TGTGCCTGGAGTGTACGAGTTTTCCGTTACGAGCAGTACTTC. The V call is TRBV30, the J call TRBJ2-7; D is unresolved. Trimming pared 0 bases from V and 4 bases from J, leaving 13 bases between. Germline CDR1 GTSNPN, CDR2 SVGIG (reference sequence). The CDR3 runs 14 residues.

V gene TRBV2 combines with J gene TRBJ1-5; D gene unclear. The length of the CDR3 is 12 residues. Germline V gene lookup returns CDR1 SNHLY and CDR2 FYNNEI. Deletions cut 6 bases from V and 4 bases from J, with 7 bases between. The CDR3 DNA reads TGTGCCAGCAGCGAACCTAATCAGCCCCAGCATTTT. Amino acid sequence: CASSEPNQPQHF. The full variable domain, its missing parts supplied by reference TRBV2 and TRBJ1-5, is EPEVTQTPSHQVTQMGQEVILRCVPISNHLYFYWYRQILGQKVEFLVSFYNNEISEKSEIFDDQFSVERPDGSNFTLKIRSTKLEDSAMYFCASSEPNQPQHFGDGTRLSIL.

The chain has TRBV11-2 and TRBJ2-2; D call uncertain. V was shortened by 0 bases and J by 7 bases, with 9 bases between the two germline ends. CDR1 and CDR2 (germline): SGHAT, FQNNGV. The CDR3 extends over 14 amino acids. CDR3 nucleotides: TGTGCCAGCAGCTTAGAGCCGGTTTACGGGGAGCTGTTTTTT. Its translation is CASSLEPVYGELFF.

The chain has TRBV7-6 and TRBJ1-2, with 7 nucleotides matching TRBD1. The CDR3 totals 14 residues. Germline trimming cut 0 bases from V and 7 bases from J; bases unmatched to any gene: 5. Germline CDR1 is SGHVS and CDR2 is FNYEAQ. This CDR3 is CASSLAGGAGGYTF. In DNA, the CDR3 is TGTGCCAGCAGCTTAGCAGGGGGCGCGGGTGGCTACACCTTC.

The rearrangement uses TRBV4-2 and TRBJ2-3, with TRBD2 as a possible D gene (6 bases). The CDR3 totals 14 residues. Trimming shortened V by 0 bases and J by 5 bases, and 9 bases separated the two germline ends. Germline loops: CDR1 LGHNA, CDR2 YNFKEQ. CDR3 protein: CASSQEWRGDTQYF. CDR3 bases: TGTGCCAGCAGCCAAGAGTGGCGGGGAGATACGCAGTATTTT.

The DNA of the CDR3 is TGTGCCAGCAGCCCGGAGCAGTTCTTC. Translated: CASSPEQFF. This rearrangement joins TRBV5-5 to TRBJ2-1; no firm D call. V was shortened by 4 bases and J by 10 bases, with 3 bases between the two germline ends. The CDR3 runs to 9 residues. CDR1 is SGHKS, CDR2 YYEKEE, per germline (reference sequence). Combining the CDR3 with reference TRBV5-5 and TRBJ2-1 gives the whole variable domain DAGVTQSPTHLIKTRGQQVTLRCSPISGHKSVSWYQQVLGQGPQFIFQYYEKEERGRGNFPDRFSARQFPNYSSELNVNALLLGDSALYLCASSPEQFFGPGTRLTVL.